The entry that follows covers one TCR beta chain sequence. Its antigen is undetermined. The entry originates in a study of shared clonotypes between healthy human individuals. Background on the study: The cohort had two women and three men, ages 18 to 49. CD4 naive and CD4 memory each took three plates per donor, while CD8 naive took two and CD8 memory one. Study conclusions and caveats: All-four-donor shared clonotypes had higher generation probabilities than non-shared clonotypes did.

Assay used: immunoSEQ multiplex PCR; TCRdb lists only in-frame clones, some missing. The table shows about 2.1 million clones, with about 93% occurring only once. The CDR3 contains 15 residues. The germline V and J ends were trimmed by 7 bases and 3 bases, with 18 bases remaining between them. The germline V gene has CDR1 MNHEY and CDR2 SMNVEV (reference sequence). As defined, naive CD8 cells were CD45RO-negative and positively selected for CCR7, with terminally differentiated effector memory CD45RA+ cells excluded. This TCR came from a man aged 18 to 35 in good health. Some clones in this sample may be carry-over from other donors' samples. J is TRBJ1-2 and V is TRBV27, with D possibly matching TRBD1 (6 bases). The sequencing sample was made of naive CD8+ T cells from PBMCs. CDR3 in DNA: TGTGCCAGCATTCCAAGAGGGGGGAGCGACTATGGCTACACCTTC. Protein product: CASIPRGGSDYGYTF.